Listed below are T cell receptor beta chains from one sample, sequenced in a study of T cells after yellow fever vaccination. Each CDR3 protein gets one entry after TCRdb re-called the 5' RACE reads with MiXCR. The profile shows 20,000 to 25,000 distinct CDR3 sequences, 3% to 4% of them singletons. Specimen: PBMCs, either bulk or a sorted T-cell subset (CD4+, CD8+, memory, or dextramer-sorted; not recorded which), collected more than 35 days after the first yellow fever vaccination. These receptors all come from a man between 18 and 35 years old who received the YFV17D yellow fever vaccine. The CDR3 runs from the conserved cysteine through the conserved F or W. The order of the fields is D gene, V gene, clone size, J gene, CDR3 DNA, CDR3 protein. A D gene is named only where the DNA matches it firmly. Sizes are listed as once, few, many or a size class.

TRBD1,TRBV9,many,TRBJ2-7,TGTGCCAGCAGCGGCAGACAGGGCGCGTCCTCTGACGAGCAGTACTTC,CASSGRQGASSDEQYF
.,TRBV5-1,many,TRBJ1-4,TGCGCCAGCAGCCCCGCCGCGCCGGGAGGATCTGAAAAACTGTTTTTT,CASSPAAPGGSEKLFF
.,TRBV19,many,TRBJ2-7,TGTGCCAGTAGTATCCGGTCCCGTTCCTACGAGCAGTACTTC,CASSIRSRSYEQYF
TRBD2,TRBV28,many,TRBJ2-3,TGTGCCAGCAGTATCCCTAGCGGGTTCCCAGATACGCAGTATTTT,CASSIPSGFPDTQYF
.,TRBV4-1,many,TRBJ1-4,TGCGCCAGCAGCCAAGATTCGACAAGACGGGAAAAACTGTTTTTT,CASSQDSTRREKLFF
.,TRBV6-1,many,TRBJ1-4,TGTGCCAGCAGTGTTGTGGGGCGTCCCTGGGCCAATGAAAAACTGTTTTTT,CASSVVGRPWANEKLFF
.,TRBV7-9,medium-sized,TRBJ1-6,TGTGCCAGCAGCTTTGGAGGGGAGGGAAATTCACCCCTCCACTTT,CASSFGGEGNSPLHF
TRBD2,TRBV4-3,many,TRBJ2-2,TGCGCCAGCAGCCAAGGGTTCGGGGGGACCGCCGGGGAGCTGTTTTTT,CASSQGFGGTAGELFF
TRBD1,TRBV2,many,TRBJ1-3,TGTGCCAGCAGTCGGACAGGGATCTCTGGAAACACCATATATTTT,CASSRTGISGNTIYF
.,TRBV4-2,many,TRBJ1-3,TGTGCCAGCAGCCAGGGACATCGAAACACCATATATTTT,CASSQGHRNTIYF
TRBD2,TRBV12-3/TRBV12-4,many,TRBJ2-3,TGTGCCAGCAGTTTACGGCGGGGGATAGATACGCAGTATTTT,CASSLRRGIDTQYF